This T cell receptor (beta chain) was recovered during a study of T cell responses to AZD1222 COVID-19 vaccine. V was cut by 0 bases and J by 0 bases, with 11 bases left in between. The CDR3 totals 16 residues. The germline gives CDR1 SGHRS, CDR2 YFSETQ. Using immunoSEQ multiplex PCR, the repertoire was profiled, and TCRdb retains in-frame clones only, with some absent. The sample yields 150,000 or so clones, about 92% seen once. This clonotype was sampled from an adult in good health. This material consisted of peripheral blood, taken on day 0 of MenACWY control vaccination. The chain combines TRBV5-1 with TRBJ2-3; D is perhaps TRBD2 (5 bases). CDR3 DNA: TGCGCCAGCAGCTTGGCCCCAGCGGTCAGCACAGATACGCAGTATTTT. It translates to CASSLAPAVSTDTQYF.